These 22 T cell receptor beta chains came from one sample sequenced in a study of OX40 agonist ivuxolimab in advanced cancers. Measured with immunoSEQ multiplex PCR; TCRdb has only the in-frame clones, and not every one. The sample shows 75,000 to 80,000 clones, nearly 85% of them seen only once. The material was CD4+ or CD8+ T cells sorted from blood, obtained in a trial of the OX40 agonist ivuxolimab. These receptors were collected from an adult with an advanced solid tumor such as melanoma, head and neck, liver or kidney cancer.

This chain connects TRBV9 to TRBJ1-1; no clear D. The CDR3 extends over 13 amino acids. CDR1 and CDR2 (germline): SGDLS, YYNGEE. Trimming shortened V by 0 bases and J by 7 bases, and 10 bases separated the two germline ends. For the CDR3, the DNA is TGTGCCAGCAGCGTAGACCCTCGGAATGAAGCTTTCTTT. Translating it yields CASSVDPRNEAFF.

This clone was seen just once. J is TRBJ1-4 and V is TRBV29-1, with D perhaps matching TRBD1 (6 bases). V dropped 7 bases and J dropped 2 bases, with 11 bases sitting between them. This CDR3 is 13 amino acids long. Germline assignment: CDR1 SQVTM and CDR2 ANQGSEA. Here the CDR3 reads CSADTGTNEKLFF. The CDR3 DNA reads as TGCAGCGCCGACACAGGGACTAATGAAAAACTGTTTTTT.

V usage is TRBV7-8 and J usage is TRBJ1-3; D uncertain. The CDR3 has 18 residues. V lost 1 base to trimming and J lost 0 bases, with 16 bases between them. Germline lookup yields CDR1 SGHVS and CDR2 FQNEAQ. The CDR3 bases are TGTGCCAGCAGCTTAGGTTTATTTCGGGCCTTCTCTGGAAACACCATATATTTT. This translates into CASSLGLFRAFSGNTIYF. Full variable domain (outside the CDR3, taken from reference TRBV7-8 and TRBJ1-3): GAGVSQSPRYKVAKRGQDVALRCDPISGHVSLFWYQQALGQGPEFLTYFQNEAQLDKSGLPSDRFFAERPEGSVSTLKIQRTQQEDSAVYLCASSLGLFRAFSGNTIYFGEGSWLTVV.

The gene calls are TRBV28 and TRBJ1-2; D gene unclear. Germline-derived CDR1 and CDR2 are MDHEN and SYDVKM. V was clipped by 4 bases and J by 7 bases, with 4 bases between them. The CDR3 runs 10 residues. The CDR3 DNA sequence: TGTGCCAGCAGTTCGCTTGGCTACACCTTC. It is translated as CASSSLGYTF.

This clone was counted only a few times. The V call is TRBV6-1, the J call TRBJ1-2; 7 bases map to TRBD1. The trim removed 4 bases at V and 4 bases at J, leaving 9 bases unmatched. The CDR3 runs to 15 residues. Germline values: CDR1 MNHNS, CDR2 SASEGT. The CDR3 here is CASSGSRDSAYGYTF. The CDR3 DNA is TGTGCCAGCAGTGGTTCCCGGGACAGCGCCTATGGCTACACCTTC.

This chain connects TRBV30 to TRBJ2-7, with D possibly being TRBD2 (5 bases). Germline CDR1 is GTSNPN and CDR2 is SVGIG (reference sequence). Trimming took 2 bases from V and 4 from J, leaving 6 bases between them. This CDR3 region has 11 residues. As DNA, the CDR3 is TGTGCCTGGAGTTGGGAGTACGAGCAGTACTTC. Translation gives CAWSWEYEQYF.

The V call is TRBV14, the J call TRBJ2-2; 8 positions agree with TRBD2. J was trimmed by 3 bases and V by 4 bases; bases with no gene match: 4. The CDR3 extends over 15 amino acids. Germline CDR1 SGHDN, CDR2 FVKESK. This CDR3 reads CASSPGRGYTGELFF. The DNA for the CDR3 is TGTGCCAGCAGCCCCGGGAGGGGTTACACCGGGGAGCTGTTTTTT.

The V call is TRBV5-1, the J call TRBJ2-3, with TRBD2 matching 7 bases. V was clipped by 4 bases and J by 3 bases; unmatched bases: 11. This CDR3 has 16 residues. Germline V gene sequence: CDR1 SGHRS, CDR2 YFSETQ. CDR3 sequence reads: CASSALPRGGTDTQYF. CDR3 bases: TGCGCCAGCAGCGCCCTCCCTAGGGGAGGGACAGATACGCAGTATTTT.

This clone occurred once. This CDR3 reads CASSQGRQYLNTEAFF. The CDR3 nucleotides read TGCGCCAGCAGCCAAGGTCGACAGTACCTGAACACTGAAGCTTTCTTT. The rearrangement links TRBV4-3 to TRBJ1-1; a possible D gene is TRBD1 (5 bases). Germline CDR1 and CDR2: LGHNA and YSLEER. Trimming took 1 base from V and 0 from J, leaving 12 bases between them. This CDR3 is built from 16 residues.

The chain links TRBV4-2 to TRBJ1-2; D remains unclear. The CDR3 sequence is 14 residues long. Germline V gene data show CDR1 as LGHNA and CDR2 as YNFKEQ. V dropped 4 bases and J dropped 8 bases, with 17 bases sitting between them. The DNA for the CDR3 is TGTGCCAGCAGCCCCCCAAGGGCAGTATACGGCTACACCTTC. This gives the protein CASSPPRAVYGYTF.

Here the CDR3 reads CASTERVVGIQYF. CDR3 coding DNA: TGTGCCAGCACGGAAAGGGTCGTCGGCATTCAGTACTTC. The chain couples TRBV5-4 to TRBJ2-4; D unclear. Germline V lookup: CDR1 SGHNT, CDR2 YYREEE (reference sequence). V was cut by 6 bases and J by 9 bases, with 16 bases left in between. The CDR3 extends over 13 amino acids.

This CDR3 reads CASSLAGARYEQYF. CDR3 nucleotide sequence: TGTGCCAGCAGCTTAGCGGGAGCGCGCTACGAGCAGTACTTC. The chain employs TRBV7-2 and TRBJ2-7; weak D call: TRBD2 (5 bases). This CDR3 contains 14 residues. Trimming took 0 bases from V and 3 from J, leaving 9 bases between them. Looked up from germline, CDR1 is SGHTA and CDR2 is FQGNSA. The complete variable domain, with remaining parts taken from reference TRBV7-2 and TRBJ2-7, reads GAGVSQSPSNKVTEKGKDVELRCDPISGHTALYWYRQSLGQGLEFLIYFQGNSAPDKSGLPSDRFSAERTGGSVSTLTIQRTQQEDSAVYLCASSLAGARYEQYFGPGTRLTVT.

This clone has a single count. The V gene is TRBV4-2, the J gene TRBJ2-1, with TRBD2 matching over 8 bases. With 1 base clipped from V and 4 bases from J, the junction kept 9 bases outside the gene matches. The germline V gene has CDR1 LGHNA and CDR2 YNFKEQ. The CDR3 totals 17 residues. CDR3 loop: CASSQVEIAGFYNEQFF. DNA for the CDR3: TGTGCCAGCAGCCAAGTTGAGATAGCGGGGTTTTACAATGAGCAGTTCTTC.

V is TRBV18 and J is TRBJ1-2; the D is unclear. Trimming removed 2 bases from V and 2 bases from J, with 6 bases in between. This CDR3 has 13 residues. Per the germline V gene, CDR1 is KGHSH and CDR2 is LQKENI. The CDR3 bases are TGTGCCAGCTCACCAGACTCAAACTATGGCTACACCTTC. Translating it yields CASSPDSNYGYTF.

The chain links TRBV5-1 to TRBJ1-1, with D uncertain. Trimming pared 1 base from V and 1 base from J, leaving 8 bases between. Germline V CDR1 and CDR2: SGHRS, YFSETQ. This CDR3 spans 14 amino acids. CDR3: CASSLRWANTEAFF. The DNA for the CDR3 is TGCGCCAGCAGCTTGAGATGGGCGAACACTGAAGCTTTCTTT.

This sequence joins TRBV2 and TRBJ1-4; D remains unclear. Germline CDR1 reads SNHLY; CDR2 reads FYNNEI. V shed 6 bases and J shed 1 base, with 9 bases lying between them. The CDR3 runs 14 residues. The CDR3 here is CASSDTRTNEKLFF. The CDR3 nucleotides read TGTGCCAGCAGCGATACAAGAACTAATGAAAAACTGTTTTTT.

V gene TRBV6-5 combines with J gene TRBJ1-2, with 8 nucleotides matching TRBD1. Germline V lookup: CDR1 MNHEY, CDR2 SVGAGI. This CDR3 has 15 residues. Trimming cost V 2 bases and J 2 bases; bases outside gene matches: 4. This chain's CDR3 is CASSYPRDRNYGYTF. The CDR3 DNA sequence: TGTGCCAGCAGTTACCCAAGGGACAGGAACTATGGCTACACCTTC.

V is TRBV5-6 and J is TRBJ2-1, with 11 bases aligning to TRBD2. Germline V gives CDR1 SGHDT, CDR2 YYEEEE. After removal of 0 bases from V and 0 bases from J, the junction contained 5 bases not matched to a gene. The CDR3 spans 18 residues. The CDR3 reads CASSLELAGVASYNEQFF. The CDR3 DNA sequence: TGTGCCAGCAGCTTGGAACTAGCGGGAGTAGCCTCCTACAATGAGCAGTTCTTC.

Many counts were recorded for this clone. V and J are TRBV2 and TRBJ2-7; 9 bases match TRBD1. Losses at the gene ends were 1 base for V and 3 bases for J; bases not matched to a gene: 10. Looked up from germline, CDR1 is SNHLY and CDR2 is FYNNEI. The CDR3 extends over 17 amino acids. CDR3 region: CASSEGWGQGPVYEQYF. CDR3 bases: TGTGCCAGCAGTGAAGGCTGGGGACAGGGCCCCGTCTACGAGCAGTACTTC. Complete variable domain (other parts from reference TRBV2 and TRBJ2-7): EPEVTQTPSHQVTQMGQEVILRCVPISNHLYFYWYRQILGQKVEFLVSFYNNEISEKSEIFDDQFSVERPDGSNFTLKIRSTKLEDSAMYFCASSEGWGQGPVYEQYFGPGTRLTVT.

V gene TRBV30 combines with J gene TRBJ2-7; 7 nucleotides match TRBD2. Germline V gene data show CDR1 as GTSNPN and CDR2 as SVGIG (reference sequence). The CDR3 is 15 residues long. Germline trimming cut 3 bases from V and 7 bases from J; bases unmatched to any gene: 15. DNA for the CDR3: TGTGCCTGGAGCATAGGCCGGGGGGTTTTTAATGAGCAGTACTTC. It specifies CAWSIGRGVFNEQYF.

The chain recombines TRBV6-5 with TRBJ1-2, with TRBD1 identical over 7 bases. In germline, CDR1 is MNHEY, CDR2 SVGAGI. The CDR3 consists of 13 residues. V shed 5 bases, J shed 7 bases, and the junction held 7 bases outside the gene matches. CDR3 in DNA: TGTGCCAGCAGTCCCCGCAGGGACAGTGGCTACACCTTC. This encodes CASSPRRDSGYTF.

The genes are TRBV7-9 and TRBJ1-5; D is undetermined. The CDR3 is made up of 13 amino acids. In germline, CDR1 is SEHNR, CDR2 FQNEAQ (reference sequence). The germline V and J ends were trimmed by 1 base and 5 bases, with 6 bases remaining between them. CDR3 sequence: CASSLGFDQPQHF. CDR3 sequence (DNA): TGTGCCAGCAGCTTAGGCTTTGATCAGCCCCAGCATTTT.